The 3 T cell receptor beta chains given below trace back to one sample, sequenced in a study of graft-versus-host responses after intestinal transplantation. TCRdb's table, derived via immunoSEQ multiplex PCR, lists solely in-frame clones and lacks some. The top ten clones hold 0.9% to 1% of a sample with some 97,000 clones, roughly 87% of them seen once. For these receptors, no antigen is known. The sequences come from unstimulated CD4+ T cells sorted from spleen or lymph node cells, collected before transplant. These receptors came from a human donor who was the organ donor for an intestinal transplant.

J is TRBJ1-1 and V is TRBV28, with D tentatively TRBD1 (6 bases). The length of the CDR3 is 16 residues. Trimming left V 2 bases short and J 0 bases short, with 13 bases between. Germline assignment: CDR1 MDHEN and CDR2 SYDVKM. The CDR3 region is CASSLETGTLNTEAFF. The CDR3 region has the DNA TGTGCCAGCAGTTTAGAGACCGGGACATTGAACACTGAAGCTTTCTTT.

This chain uses TRBV5-6 with TRBJ2-4, with 8 bases aligning to TRBD1. Germline values: CDR1 SGHDT, CDR2 YYEEEE. The CDR3 spans 14 residues. After removal of 4 bases from V and 7 bases from J, the junction contained 7 bases not matched to a gene. The CDR3 loop is CASSRQTGANIQYF. The CDR3 DNA is TGTGCCAGCAGCCGACAGACAGGGGCTAACATTCAGTACTTC.

V usage is TRBV5-1 and J usage is TRBJ2-3, with 7 bases lining up with TRBD2. The V gene's germline CDR1 is SGHRS and CDR2 YFSETQ. V lost 4 bases to trimming and J lost 0 bases; unmatched junction nucleotides: 5. CDR3 size: 15 residues. The DNA for the CDR3 is TGCGCCAGCAGCCGTAGCGGGCAGAGCACAGATACGCAGTATTTT. Its translation is CASSRSGQSTDTQYF.